The clone carrying this T cell receptor (beta chain) was found many times. This record comes from a study of early T cells in non-severe SARS-CoV-2 infection. Individual cDNA molecules received unique molecular identifiers. TCRdb used MiXCR to reprocess the 5' RACE reads, holding one entry per CDR3 protein. The sample has more than 65,000 distinct CDR3 sequences, approximately 12% seen once. Sequencing was done on a sample of whole blood. The TCR originated in an adult who was a healthcare worker with PCR-confirmed SARS-CoV-2 infection or an uninfected control (not recorded which).

Here the CDR3 DNA reads TGTGCTAGTGGGACCACCGGAGGGGCCTCCTACGAGCAGTACTTC. It specifies CASGTTGGASYEQYF. The chain employs TRBV12-5 and TRBJ2-7; a possible D gene is TRBD2 (6 bases). V gave up 6 bases and J gave up 0 bases, with 15 bases separating them. CDR1 LGHNT and CDR2 FRNRAP come from the germline V gene. This CDR3 spans 15 amino acids.